This T cell receptor beta chain comes out of a study of blood T cell repertoires in COVID-19. About the study: Spain, Italy and the United States supplied samples that represented acute and convalescent COVID-19.

This CDR3 region has 14 residues. Unmatched junction bases numbered 6, after V lost 4 bases and J lost 5 bases. Germline loops: CDR1 SGHKS, CDR2 YYEKEE (reference sequence). Original analysis: Estimated nucleated cell counts came from reference gene primer amplification. Some clones are missing from TCRdb's copy, which holds only in-frame ones; the method was immunoSEQ multiplex PCR. The V and J calls and the clone size are those of that table, but D and trimming were determined from the DNA. The data show about 140,000 clones, with about 86% seen just once and roughly 8% held by the top ten. The chain uses TRBV5-5 and TRBJ1-5, with 7 bases identical to TRBD1. Sequences were obtained from peripheral blood. The clonotype originates from a woman in her sixties or seventies with acute or convalescent COVID-19. The CDR3 spells CASSPDRVYQPQHF. The CDR3 nucleotides are TGTGCCAGCAGCCCAGACAGGGTCTATCAGCCCCAGCATTTT.